These 3 T cell receptor beta chains share one sample of origin, sequenced in a study of early T cells in non-severe SARS-CoV-2 infection. TCRdb called the 5' RACE reads again in MiXCR, with one record for every CDR3 protein. Of under 85,000 distinct CDR3 sequences in the sample, about 12% were seen once. Source material: whole blood. These receptors all come from an adult who was a healthcare worker with PCR-confirmed SARS-CoV-2 infection or an uninfected control (not recorded which).

In its sample, this clonotype was seen a few times. The rearrangement joins TRBV5-5 to TRBJ1-5, with TRBD1 as a possible D gene (5 bases). The germline V and J ends were trimmed by 0 bases and 5 bases, with 15 bases remaining between them. Germline V lookup: CDR1 SGHKS, CDR2 YYEKEE (reference sequence). CDR3 size: 16 residues. The CDR3 DNA reads TGTGCCAGCAGCTTGGCCGGGGCAAGGGGCGATCAGCCCCAGCATTTT. As protein: CASSLAGARGDQPQHF.

The chain combines TRBV11-2 with TRBJ2-5; D possibly corresponds to TRBD2 (5 bases). V lost 4 bases, J lost 1 base, and 10 bases lay in between. This CDR3 has 14 residues. From germline, CDR1 is SGHAT and CDR2 FQNNGV. CDR3 sequence (DNA): TGTGCCAGCAGCTCCGGACTCATCCAAGAGACCCAGTACTTC. It is translated as CASSSGLIQETQYF.

This clonotype was counted ten times or more. The chain carries TRBV11-2 and TRBJ2-1; 11 bases align to TRBD2. The CDR3 length is 17 residues. Trimming cost V 4 bases and J 2 bases; bases outside gene matches: 7. CDR1 is SGHAT and CDR2 is FQNNGV in the germline V gene. Written as DNA, the CDR3 is TGTGCCAGCAGCTCCGGGACTAGCGGCGGCACCTACAATGAGCAGTTCTTC. As protein: CASSSGTSGGTYNEQFF.